The sequence of this T cell receptor (beta chain) was determined in a study of OX40 agonist ivuxolimab in advanced cancers. Sequencing used immunoSEQ multiplex PCR; TCRdb keeps in-frame clones, though not all of them. Here the sample spans under 30,000 clones, 80% to 95% being singletons. Exclusion of a patient followed from autoimmune disease history or systemic immunosuppression. Study-level results: Researchers did not establish what antigens the expanded peripheral T cells target.

On this clone: Its antigen remains unidentified.

Germline V gene data show CDR1 as SGHNT and CDR2 as YYREEE (reference sequence). This CDR3 is built from 13 residues. V was trimmed by 1 base and J by 6 bases, leaving 10 bases between them. V is TRBV5-4 and J is TRBJ1-1; D gene unclear. The TCR sequence derives from an adult with an advanced solid tumor such as melanoma, head and neck, liver or kidney cancer. Source: CD4+ or CD8+ T cells sorted from blood, taken in a trial of the OX40 agonist ivuxolimab. The CDR3 DNA sequence: TGTGCCAGCAGCTTGACGAGGTCCTCTGAAGCTTTCTTT. Translating gives CASSLTRSSEAFF.